This TCR beta chain was identified in a study of blood T cell repertoires in COVID-19. Overall study context: Specimens from acute and convalescent COVID-19 originated in the United States, Italy and Spain.

The participants were between about 18 and 90 years old and came from some 23 US areas. Cohorts were based on clinical histories the participants reported. In the authors' workflow: It was from reference gene primer amplification that nucleated cell counts were estimated. Assay: immunoSEQ multiplex PCR; the TCRdb copy retains only in-frame clones and omits some. Clone size and the V and J calls come from that table; the DNA yielded D and trimming. The sample lists over 250,000 clones, about 88% occurring once. CDR3 length: 14 residues. Germline loops: CDR1 MNHEY, CDR2 SVGAGI. The V gene end was trimmed by 6 bases and the J gene end by 7 bases; junction bases not matched to a gene: 7. This clone appeared once.

The source of this sequence is a woman in her forties or fifties who had recovered from COVID-19. Sequencing was done on a sample of PBMCs or T cells enriched from blood (not recorded which). The J gene is TRBJ1-3, the V gene TRBV6-5, with 9 bases identical to TRBD1. The CDR3 DNA follows: TGTGCCAGCAGGCGGACAGGGGAAAGGAACACCATATATTTT. Translated: CASRRTGERNTIYF.